The clone carrying this TCR beta chain occurred a few times. The assay was immunoSEQ multiplex PCR, and TCRdb's table has in-frame clones only and misses some. This sample has 40,000 to 45,000 clones; 91% occur once, and the top ten carry around 0.8%. CDR1 and CDR2 from the germline V gene are GTSNPN and SVGIG (reference sequence). Trimming removed 3 bases at V and 6 bases at J, with 5 bases between. This CDR3 is built from 10 residues. This entry belongs to a study of T cell changes during pregnancy in multiple sclerosis. The origin of this receptor is a female donor with multiple sclerosis, enrolled in a pregnancy study. The J gene is TRBJ1-1, the V gene TRBV30; D gene ambiguous. The source material was CD4+ T cells from peripheral blood mononuclear cells, sampled before pregnancy. CDR3 loop: CAWSYAEAFF. The CDR3 DNA follows: TGTGCCTGGAGCTACGCTGAAGCTTTCTTT. Full variable domain (rest looked up from reference TRBV30 and TRBJ1-1): SQTIHQWPATLVQPVGSPLSLECTVEGTSNPNLYWYRQAAGRGLQLLFYSVGIGQISSEVPQNLSASRPQDRQFILSSKKLLLSDSGFYLCAWSYAEAFFGQGTRLTVV.